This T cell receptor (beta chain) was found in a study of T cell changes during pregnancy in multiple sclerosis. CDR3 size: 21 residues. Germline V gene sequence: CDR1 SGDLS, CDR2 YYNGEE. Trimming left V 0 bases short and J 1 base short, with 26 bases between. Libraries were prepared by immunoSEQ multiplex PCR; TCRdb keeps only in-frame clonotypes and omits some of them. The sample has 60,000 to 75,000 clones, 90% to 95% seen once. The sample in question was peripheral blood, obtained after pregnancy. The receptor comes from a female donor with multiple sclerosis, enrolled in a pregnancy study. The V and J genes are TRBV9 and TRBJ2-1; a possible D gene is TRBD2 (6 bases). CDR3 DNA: TGTGCCAGCAGCGTAGCCTTAAGTGGAATGTGGGGGGTAGGGTCCTACAATGAGCAGTTCTTC. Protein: CASSVALSGMWGVGSYNEQFF.